The rows below give T cell receptor beta chains drawn from one sample of a study of blood T cell repertoires in COVID-19. TCRdb keeps only in-frame clones here, not all; method: immunoSEQ multiplex PCR. The data hold about 150,000 clones, with 75% to 85% observed a single time. Source material: peripheral blood. The receptors shown here come from a man aged 55 to 70 with acute or convalescent COVID-19. Each CDR3 is given with its conserved first and last residue. A D gene is named only where the DNA matches it firmly. Clone size, where shown, is once, few, many, or a class for clones that have expanded.

j_call d_call clone_size v_call cdr3_nt cdr3_aa
TRBJ1-5 - many TRBV28 TGTGCCAGCAATTCCTGGGCCGGCAATCAGCCCCAGCATTTT CASNSWAGNQPQHF
TRBJ2-3 TRBD2 - TRBV28 TGTGCCAGCAGTCGGGTTAGCGGGAGTTACCGGTATTTT CASSRVSGSYRYF
TRBJ2-3 TRBD1 - TRBV30 TGTGCCTGGAGAGGACAGGGTTCAGATACGCAGTATTTT CAWRGQGSDTQYF
TRBJ2-7 - - TRBV5-6 TGTGCCAGCAGCTTGGGGTCCGGCAGGGGAAACGAGCAGTACTTC CASSLGSGRGNEQYF
TRBJ2-2 - many TRBV3-1/TRBV3-2 TGTGCCAGCAGCCGTTCGAGCGGACCGAACACCGGGGAGCTGTTTTTT CASSRSSGPNTGELFF
TRBJ2-7 TRBD1 - TRBV7-3 TGTGCCAGCAGCGAGGGGACAGGGCCCTACGAGCAGTACTTC CASSEGTGPYEQYF
TRBJ2-1 - - TRBV12-3/TRBV12-4 TGTGCCAGCAGGCGGACAGTCCGAGAGCAGTTCTTC CASRRTVREQFF
TRBJ2-3 - - TRBV7-6 TGTGCCAGCAGCGATAGAGGGTCCCTGTTACTAGACCCGTGGGACACAGATACGCAGTATTTT CASSDRGSLLLDPWDTDTQYF
TRBJ2-5 - - TRBV6-1 TGTGCCAGCAGTGAAACTATGACTCAAGAGACCCAGTACTTC CASSETMTQETQYF
TRBJ2-1 - - TRBV28 TGTGCCAGCACTACCGCCTTGAGCTCCTACAATGAGCAGTTCTTC CASTTALSSYNEQFF
TRBJ2-7 TRBD1 many TRBV28 TGTGCCAGCAGTGACAGGGGACACGAGCAGTACTTC CASSDRGHEQYF
TRBJ2-5 - - TRBV6-5 TGTGCCAGCAGAAGGACCGGGACACTGCAAGAGACCCAGTACTTC CASRRTGTLQETQYF
TRBJ2-3 - - TRBV28 TGTGCCAGCAGTTTATGGGCAGGGATAAGCACAGATACGCAGTATTTT CASSLWAGISTDTQYF
TRBJ2-7 - - TRBV5-4 TGTGCCAGCAGCTTGGCCGGGGGATTGGACTACGAGCAGTACTTC CASSLAGGLDYEQYF
TRBJ1-2 TRBD1 - TRBV7-9 TGTGCCAGCAGCCCTGACAGGGGCTATGGCTACACCTTC CASSPDRGYGYTF
TRBJ2-1 - few TRBV11-1 TGTGCCAGCAGCTTAGTTAGATACAATGAGCAGTTCTTC CASSLVRYNEQFF
TRBJ1-2 - - TRBV6-5 TGTGCCAGCAGCCGCGGTTCTCGCGGCTACACCTTC CASSRGSRGYTF
TRBJ2-5 - - TRBV5-1 TGCGCCAGCAGCTTGGTAACAGGGCCCCAAGAGACCCAGTACTTC CASSLVTGPQETQYF
TRBJ2-7 - - TRBV7-2 TGTGCCAGCAGCTTATCGGGGGATCTCTACGAGCAGTACTTC CASSLSGDLYEQYF
TRBJ2-3 TRBD1 few TRBV24-1 TGTGCCACCAGTGACGGACAGGGCACAGATACGCAGTATTTT CATSDGQGTDTQYF
TRBJ1-5 - - TRBV6-1 TGTGCCAGCAGTGAAGTACCAGGGGCGAATCAGCCCCAGCATTTT CASSEVPGANQPQHF
TRBJ2-4 TRBD2 - TRBV18 TGTGCCAGCTCACCGGCCGGGACTAGCGGGAGGGCCGGAAACATTCAGTACTTC CASSPAGTSGRAGNIQYF
TRBJ2-4 - - TRBV21-1 TGTGCCAGCAGCAAAGCTCAGACCGGGACAGGGTCCCTAAACATTCAGTACTTC CASSKAQTGTGSLNIQYF
TRBJ1-1 - few TRBV7-9 TGTGCCAGCAGAAACTTTAACACTGAAGCTTTCTTT CASRNFNTEAFF
TRBJ2-5 - - TRBV12-3/TRBV12-4 TGTGCCAGCAGTTTAAGCCCGACAGGGACCCAGTACTTC CASSLSPTGTQYF
TRBJ2-7 TRBD2 few TRBV6-6 TGTGCCAGCAGTTTTGGCGGGAGTTACGAGCAGTACTTC CASSFGGSYEQYF
TRBJ2-7 - few TRBV27 TGTGCCAGCAGTTCGCCTCCGGGTCTTGAGCAGTACTTC CASSSPPGLEQYF
TRBJ1-4 - - TRBV7-2 TGTGCCAGCAGCTTGGCAGCAACTAATGAAAAACTGTTTTTT CASSLAATNEKLFF
TRBJ2-1 - - TRBV27 TGTGCCAGCAGTTTATTGACAGAAGATGAGCAGTTCTTC CASSLLTEDEQFF
TRBJ2-1 - - TRBV19 TGTGCCAGTAGTATAGGAGTCACGAATGAGCAGTTCTTC CASSIGVTNEQFF
TRBJ1-2 - - TRBV19 TGTGCCAGTAGTCCTACAGGGAACTATGGCTACACCTTC CASSPTGNYGYTF
TRBJ1-2 - - TRBV6-5 TGTGCCAGCAGTCCCGGCCAGGCCAACTATGGCTACACCTTC CASSPGQANYGYTF
TRBJ2-7 - - TRBV10-1 TGCGCCAGCAGTGACGGGACAACGTGGGACGAGCAGTACTTC CASSDGTTWDEQYF
TRBJ1-5 TRBD1 - TRBV27 TGTGCCAGCAGTTCGGTAGGGGGCCGCAATCAGCCCCAGCATTTT CASSSVGGRNQPQHF
TRBJ2-2 - - TRBV5-4 TGTGCCAGCGGGGTAGCGGAGAACACCGGGGAGCTGTTTTTT CASGVAENTGELFF
TRBJ1-3 TRBD1 many TRBV6-4 TGTGCCAGCAGTGACTCGAGCCAGGGGGCTGGAAACACCATATATTTT CASSDSSQGAGNTIYF
TRBJ2-2 - - TRBV9 TGTGCCAGCAGCGTAGATTTGTCTACCGGGAACACCGGGGAGCTGTTTTTT CASSVDLSTGNTGELFF
TRBJ1-2 TRBD1 - TRBV27 TGTGCCAGCAGTTTATCCTGGGACAGACGACACTATGGCTACACCTTC CASSLSWDRRHYGYTF
TRBJ2-7 TRBD1 few TRBV6-5 TGTGCCAGCGAAGGGGGCCCCGCGTCGGAGCAGTACTTC CASEGGPASEQYF
TRBJ2-3 - - TRBV6-5 TGTGCCAGCCGGCGAGGCGGGCGCTACTCAGATACGCAGTATTTT CASRRGGRYSDTQYF
TRBJ2-5 TRBD1 - TRBV10-3 TGTGCCATCAGTGAGTCGGACAGGGAGTTGGGAGAGACCCAGTACTTC CAISESDRELGETQYF
TRBJ1-1 - - TRBV14 TGTGCCAGCAGCCAAGATATTTTCGGCAGGGCGGACACTGAAGCTTTCTTT CASSQDIFGRADTEAFF
TRBJ1-2 TRBD1 - TRBV2 TGTGCCAGCAGTGGGCGACAGGGGGAGTTTGGCTACACCTTC CASSGRQGEFGYTF
TRBJ2-5 TRBD1 - TRBV15 TGTGCCACCAGCCCGGGACAGGGGTTCCAAGAGACCCAGTACTTC CATSPGQGFQETQYF
TRBJ1-3 - - TRBV7-2 TGTGCCAGCAGAGTGGGAGGCCCCGGAAACACCATATATTTT CASRVGGPGNTIYF
TRBJ1-5 - - TRBV19 TGTGCCAGTAGTATAAGCCGGGATCAGCCCCAGCATTTT CASSISRDQPQHF
TRBJ2-1 - - TRBV6-5 TGTGCCAGCAGTTTAACCGCCACTAGCAGGGGGAATGAGCAGTTCTTC CASSLTATSRGNEQFF
TRBJ1-1 - once TRBV5-6 TGTGCCAGCAGCTTGGTTACGGGGGTGGCAGGTGAAGCTTTCTTT CASSLVTGVAGEAFF
TRBJ2-7 - - TRBV29-1 TGCAGCGTTGGACAGAGCGACATATACGAGCAGTACTTC CSVGQSDIYEQYF
TRBJ2-2 TRBD2 - TRBV6-5 TGTGCCCGCCGGCTAGCGGTTAACACCGGGGAGCTGTTTTTT CARRLAVNTGELFF
TRBJ2-2 - once TRBV5-1 TGCGCCAGCTCTGGCCAGGGCGACACCGGGGAGCTGTTTTTT CASSGQGDTGELFF